These T cell receptor beta chains were read from a single sample in a study of cytomegalovirus exposure and HLA in healthy donors. This table comes from immunoSEQ multiplex PCR, and its TCRdb copy is limited to in-frame clones, with some not included. The repertoire includes 110,000 or so clones, approximately 80% of them detected once, and 2.5% sits in the top ten. Sequencing was performed on PBMCs. The receptor set was obtained from a woman under 30 in good health and CMV-seronegative. CDR3s leave out the opening cysteine and the closing phenylalanine or tryptophan.

V: TRBV28; length: 13; J: TRBJ1-2; CDR3: ASSAVQGRYKGYT
V: TRBV7-2; length: 11; J: TRBJ1-5; CDR3: ATPGFSNQPQH
V: TRBV29-1; length: 13; J: TRBJ2-5; CDR3: SVEGRQAYQETQY
V: TRBV5-1; length: 11; J: TRBJ1-4; CDR3: ASSLGGGEKLF
V: TRBV5-4; length: 14; J: TRBJ2-2; CDR3: ASSPGQGGNTGELF
V: TRBV28; length: 13; J: TRBJ2-5; CDR3: ASSDSGRVEETQY
V: TRBV9; length: 13; J: TRBJ2-1; CDR3: ASSVGLVEYNEQF
V: TRBV27; length: 16; J: TRBJ2-3; CDR3: ASSLSQRLVDRTDTQY
V: TRBV5-6; length: 14; J: TRBJ1-6; CDR3: ASSLGGRVFNSPLH
V: TRBV4-2; length: 14; J: TRBJ2-2; CDR3: ASSQGPGRDTGELF
V: TRBV6-1; length: 13; J: TRBJ1-2; CDR3: ASSISPRGGYGYT
V: TRBV19; length: 12; J: TRBJ1-2; CDR3: ASSIIGQRYGYT
V: TRBV7-9; length: 11; J: TRBJ1-1; CDR3: ASSSLGVGEAF
V: TRBV7-2; length: 11; J: TRBJ1-1; CDR3: ASSPIRGGKAF
V: TRBV28; length: 13; J: TRBJ2-7; CDR3: ASSPTASGSDEQY
V: TRBV28; length: 11; J: TRBJ2-7; CDR3: ASSQGPTYEQY
V: TRBV5-1; length: 13; J: TRBJ2-3; CDR3: ASSLESRSTDTQY
V: TRBV6-5; length: 13; J: TRBJ1-5; CDR3: ASSTTGSEKKPQH
V: TRBV28; length: 10; J: TRBJ1-2; CDR3: ASGTRWNGYT
V: TRBV11-2; length: 13; J: TRBJ2-7; CDR3: ASSPRTGISYEQY
V: TRBV5-1; length: 14; J: TRBJ1-4; CDR3: ASSLGGGATNEKLF
V: TRBV7-2; length: 12; J: TRBJ1-1; CDR3: ACFSGGLNTEAF
V: TRBV28; length: 13; J: TRBJ1-1; CDR3: ASTRQVLLTPEAF
V: TRBV28; length: 13; J: TRBJ1-5; CDR3: AAMIRTASNQPQH
V: TRBV6-1; length: 12; J: TRBJ1-5; CDR3: ASISYRADQPQH
V: TRBV20-1; length: 9; J: TRBJ2-1; CDR3: SARGGYEQF
V: TRBV25-1; length: 14; J: TRBJ2-1; CDR3: ASSRTTGGSYNEQF
V: TRBV6-4; length: 12; J: TRBJ1-6; CDR3: ASSEEQYNSPLH
V: TRBV28; length: 16; J: TRBJ2-3; CDR3: ASSPMGQGVWIRDTQY
V: TRBV18; length: 10; J: TRBJ2-7; CDR3: ASSPGGTQQY
V: TRBV28; length: 10; J: TRBJ2-2; CDR3: ASIRNTGELF
V: TRBV28; length: 14; J: TRBJ1-2; CDR3: ASSFSRQGAKYGYT
V: TRBV27; length: 14; J: TRBJ1-4; CDR3: ASSFSRQGRAEKLF
V: TRBV11-3; length: 14; J: TRBJ1-1; CDR3: ASSSRTGSRNTEAF
V: TRBV12-5; length: 13; J: TRBJ2-1; CDR3: ASVGGTSGYNEQF
V: TRBV6-1; length: 11; J: TRBJ1-1; CDR3: ASSAIQGAEAF
V: TRBV27; length: 10; J: TRBJ2-3; CDR3: ASSFPGGTQY
V: TRBV28; length: 10; J: TRBJ1-2; CDR3: ASTGQLYGYT
V: TRBV4-1; length: 15; J: TRBJ1-5; CDR3: ASSQGPLGQTNQPQH
V: TRBV29-1; length: 12; J: TRBJ2-1; CDR3: SVDSGRGYNEQF
V: TRBV7-2; length: 12; J: TRBJ2-2; CDR3: ASSLTLQTGELF
V: TRBV6-1; length: 13; J: TRBJ1-3; CDR3: ASSEIHRSGNTIY
V: TRBV18; length: 12; J: TRBJ1-1; CDR3: ASLVRGENTEAF
V: TRBV7-9; length: 12; J: TRBJ1-1; CDR3: ASSLGTGNTEAF
V: TRBV29-1; length: 11; J: TRBJ2-6; CDR3: SARDSGANVLT
V: TRBV28; length: 9; J: TRBJ1-2; CDR3: ASSLRGDYT
V: TRBV27; length: 14; J: TRBJ2-2; CDR3: ASSLIGLATTGELF
V: TRBV6-5; length: 11; J: TRBJ1-2; CDR3: ASAGKGFYGYT
V: TRBV2; length: 14; J: TRBJ2-2; CDR3: ASSDSGGASTGELF
V: TRBV5-6; length: 12; J: TRBJ2-7; CDR3: ASSLGQGYYEQY
V: TRBV5-4; length: 13; J: TRBJ1-2; CDR3: ASSLADRLNYGYT